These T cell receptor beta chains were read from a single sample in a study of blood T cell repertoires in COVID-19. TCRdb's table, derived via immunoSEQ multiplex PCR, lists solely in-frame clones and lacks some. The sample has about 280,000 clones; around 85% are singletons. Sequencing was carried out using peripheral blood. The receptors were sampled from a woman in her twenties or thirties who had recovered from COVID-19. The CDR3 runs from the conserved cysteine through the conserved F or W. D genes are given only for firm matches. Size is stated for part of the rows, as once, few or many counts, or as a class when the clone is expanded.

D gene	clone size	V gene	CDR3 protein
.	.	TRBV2	CASVRGINQPQHF
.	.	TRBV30	CACLTGGGLFF
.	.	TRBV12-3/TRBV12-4	CASGGSTYNEQFF
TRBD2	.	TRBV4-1	CASSRIDLGLAASNEQFF
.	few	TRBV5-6	CASSSMQKYGYTF
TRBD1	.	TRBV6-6	CASSYFGTEDEAFF
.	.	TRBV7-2	CASSLAPGSGNTIYF
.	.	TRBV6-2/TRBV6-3	CASSYRGKGAGELFF
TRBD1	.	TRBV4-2	CASSGQVSTDTQYF
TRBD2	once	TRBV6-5	CASSRAGIGSYEQYF
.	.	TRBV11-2	CASSLVGPTDTQYF
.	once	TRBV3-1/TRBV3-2	CASSQDQGETQYF
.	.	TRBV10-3	CAISARHKLNTEAFF
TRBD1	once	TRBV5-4	CASSSPGGQGNSPLHF
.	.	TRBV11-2	CASSEGAAVSYNEQFF
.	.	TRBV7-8	CASSLDRASYEQYF
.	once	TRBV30	CAWSVQGAVGTEAFF
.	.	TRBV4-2	CASSLASGQGGYYEQYF
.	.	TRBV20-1	CSASSGETQYF
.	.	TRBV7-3	CASSSTSPSSYNEQFF
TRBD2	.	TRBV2	CASSGTSGSKVDTQYF
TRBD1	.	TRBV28	CASSLSVGGLGYGYTF
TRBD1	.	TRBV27	CASRYGTGASYEQYF
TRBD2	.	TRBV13	CASSPLAGGSSGELFF
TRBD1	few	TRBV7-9	CASSPKGQYNEQFF
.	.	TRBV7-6	CASSFSNEKLFF
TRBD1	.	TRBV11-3	CASSPGTDTDTQYF
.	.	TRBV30	CAWSVPVEGNSPLHF
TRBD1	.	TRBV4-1	CASSQYGTGAEQYF
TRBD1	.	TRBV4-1	CASSPGQGNAYGYTF
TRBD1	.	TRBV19	CASSILTGGLRSTDTQYF
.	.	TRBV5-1	CASSLSRGTGELFF
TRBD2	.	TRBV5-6	CASNPSGAYQETQYF